The 9 T cell receptor beta chains in this list originate from one sample, sequenced in a study of T cell responses to AZD1222 COVID-19 vaccine. The method was immunoSEQ multiplex PCR; TCRdb's version includes in-frame clones alone and lacks a portion of them. The sample includes 140,000 to 150,000 clones, roughly 89% of them seen just once. The input for sequencing was peripheral blood, taken 28 days after the second dose of the MenACWY control vaccine. All receptors derive from an adult who received the MenACWY meningococcal vaccine as a control.

The chain links TRBV29-1 to TRBJ1-2; 10 bases agree with TRBD1. Unmatched junction bases numbered 5, after V lost 6 bases and J lost 4 bases. The CDR3 sequence is 13 residues long. Per germline, CDR1 SQVTM and CDR2 ANQGSEA. This CDR3 reads CSVNGQGGYGYTF. CDR3 nucleotide sequence: TGCAGCGTGAACGGACAGGGGGGCTATGGCTACACCTTC.

This chain links TRBV18 with TRBJ1-3; TRBD1 agrees at 8 bases. Germline CDR1 and CDR2: KGHSH and LQKENI. J lost 0 bases, V lost 3 bases, and 1 base had no gene match. The CDR3 loop spans 15 amino acids. The CDR3 loop reads CASSPTGGSGNTIYF. The CDR3 DNA reads as TGTGCCAGCTCACCCACAGGGGGCTCTGGAAACACCATATATTTT.

The chain has TRBV7-2 and TRBJ1-3; 8 nucleotides align to TRBD1. The CDR3 contains 17 residues. Trimming removed 1 base from V and 3 bases from J; junction bases left unmatched: 8. Germline V gene sequence: CDR1 SGHTA, CDR2 FQGNSA. CDR3: CASSLGPDRVFGNTIYF. The CDR3 coding sequence is TGTGCCAGCAGCTTAGGGCCGGACAGGGTTTTTGGAAACACCATATATTTT.

The chain carries TRBV12-3 or TRBV12-4 and TRBJ2-7; tentative D call: TRBD1 (6 bases). There are 13 residues in the CDR3. V dropped 7 bases and J dropped 5 bases, with 15 bases sitting between them. In nucleotides, the CDR3 is TGTGCCAGCACCCAAACAGGGTTCCACGAGCAGTACTTC. This sequence encodes CASTQTGFHEQYF.

The rearrangement joins TRBV3-1 (or the pseudogene TRBV3-2) to TRBJ2-4; tentative D call: TRBD1 (5 bases). The CDR3 spans 14 residues. Trimming shortened V by 10 bases and J by 7 bases, and 20 bases separated the two germline ends. CDR1 LGHDT and CDR2 YNNKEL come from the germline V gene (reference sequence). CDR3 protein: CATIQKQGRNIQYF. The CDR3 DNA reads as TGTGCCACCATCCAAAAGCAGGGTCGGAACATTCAGTACTTC.

The rearrangement joins TRBV19 to TRBJ2-5; unclear D gene. The CDR3 runs to 13 residues. Between the trimmed V and J ends, which lost 3 bases and 2 bases, there was a span of 7 bases. Germline V gene data show CDR1 as LNHDA and CDR2 as SQIVND (reference sequence). The CDR3 protein is CASSISSQETQYF. CDR3 in DNA: TGTGCCAGTAGTATCTCCTCGCAAGAGACCCAGTACTTC.

The gene calls are TRBV11-2 and TRBJ2-7; D call uncertain. Trimming stripped 5 bases from V and 4 bases from J, with 6 bases between. Germline V CDR1 and CDR2: SGHAT, FQNNGV. The CDR3 runs to 11 residues. The CDR3 sequence: CASSVKYEQYF. The CDR3 DNA reads as TGTGCCAGCAGCGTGAAATACGAGCAGTACTTC.

The chain carries TRBV7-9 and TRBJ2-7; 7 bases map to TRBD1. The V gene's germline CDR1 is SEHNR and CDR2 FQNEAQ (reference sequence). V dropped 0 bases and J dropped 1; count of bases not matched to a gene: 6. CDR3 length: 16 amino acids. CDR3: CASSLARDSNSYEQYF. DNA for the CDR3: TGTGCCAGCAGCTTAGCGAGGGACAGCAATTCCTACGAGCAGTACTTC.

For this clone: Other nucleotide sequences from this sample produce the same CDR3. V is TRBV9 and J is TRBJ2-7, with 10 bases identical to TRBD1. CDR1 SGDLS and CDR2 YYNGEE come from the germline V gene. The CDR3 spans 15 residues. J gave up 3 bases and V 0 bases, and 3 bases lay outside the gene matches. CDR3 nucleotides: TGTGCCAGCAGCGTAGCCGGGACAGGGGACTACGAGCAGTACTTC. Protein: CASSVAGTGDYEQYF.